This entry lists 32 T cell receptor beta chains sequenced from one sample in a study of cytomegalovirus exposure and HLA in healthy donors. PCR employed 60 Vbeta and 13 Jbeta primers. TCRdb keeps only in-frame clones here, not all; method: immunoSEQ multiplex PCR. The table lists 130,000 or so clones, 65% to 75% of them singletons. Input material: PBMCs. The receptors were sampled from a man aged 35 to 55 in good health and CMV-seropositive.

J is TRBJ2-1 and V is TRBV6-5, with a weak D call TRBD1 (5 bases). Deletions cut 0 bases from V and 10 bases from J, with 10 bases between. Germline V lookup: CDR1 MNHEY, CDR2 SVGAGI. The CDR3 contains 13 residues. The CDR3 nucleotides read TGTGCCAGCAGTTACTCCCTGGGGCAAGAGCAGTTCTTC. This translates into CASSYSLGQEQFF.

V is TRBV29-1 and J is TRBJ2-5, with a weak D call TRBD2 (5 bases). V was cut by 4 bases and J by 7 bases, with 16 bases left in between. Germline V CDR1 and CDR2: SQVTM, ANQGSEA. This CDR3 is 13 amino acids long. In nucleotides, the CDR3 is TGCAGCGTTGTCAGGAGGCCTACCGGGACCCAGTACTTC. Encoded protein: CSVVRRPTGTQYF.

This clone was observed once. J is TRBJ1-1 and V is TRBV7-8, with D unclear. This CDR3 contains 13 residues. Deletions cut 3 bases from V and 0 bases from J, with 5 bases between. Germline V gives CDR1 SGHVS, CDR2 FQNEAQ. The CDR3 DNA reads TGTGCCAGCAGCTTCGACATGAACACTGAAGCTTTCTTT. This translates into CASSFDMNTEAFF.

The CDR3 coding sequence is TGTGCCAGCCCGGGACAGGGTGCGGCGGGGAACACTGAAGCTTTCTTT. Protein product: CASPGQGAAGNTEAFF. This chain links TRBV28 with TRBJ1-1; TRBD1 agrees at 9 bases. V lost 8 bases to trimming and J lost 1 base; unmatched junction nucleotides: 11. Germline values: CDR1 MDHEN, CDR2 SYDVKM. The CDR3 is made up of 16 amino acids.

The chain couples TRBV7-9 to TRBJ2-4; 8 nucleotides agree with TRBD2. From germline, CDR1 is SEHNR and CDR2 FQNEAQ (reference sequence). The J segment lost 6 bases and the V segment lost 1 base, leaving 2 bases of the junction unmatched. The CDR3 extends over 14 amino acids. The CDR3 DNA is TGTGCCAGCAGCTTAGGCAGCGGGGGAAACATTCAGTACTTC. This translates into CASSLGSGGNIQYF. The complete variable domain, with remaining parts taken from reference TRBV7-9 and TRBJ2-4, reads DTGVSQNPRHKITKRGQNVTFRCDPISEHNRLYWYRQTLGQGPEFLTYFQNEAQLEKSRLLSDRFSAERPKGSFSTLEIQRTEQGDSAMYLCASSLGSGGNIQYFGAGTRLSVL.

The rearrangement uses TRBV2 and TRBJ1-2, with D hard to call. The V gene's germline CDR1 is SNHLY and CDR2 FYNNEI. This CDR3 comprises 13 residues. V gave up 6 bases and J gave up 0 bases, with 8 bases separating them. CDR3 in amino acids: CASSGRTNYGYTF. The DNA of the CDR3 is TGTGCCAGCAGCGGGAGGACTAACTATGGCTACACCTTC.

The chain carries TRBV5-1 and TRBJ2-1; TRBD2 agrees at 8 bases. CDR1 is SGHRS and CDR2 is YFSETQ in the germline V gene. This CDR3 comprises 14 residues. The V segment lost 4 bases and the J segment 7 bases; nucleotides outside the gene matches: 7. CDR3 nucleotides: TGCGCCAGCAGCCCAAGGGTAGCGGGGAATGAGCAGTTCTTC. Residues: CASSPRVAGNEQFF.

The V call is TRBV11-2, the J call TRBJ1-2; unclear D gene. Germline values: CDR1 SGHAT, CDR2 FQNNGV. Trimming pared 0 bases from V and 5 bases from J, leaving 13 bases between. This CDR3 comprises 15 residues. The CDR3 loop reads CASSLDRGFGYGYTF. The CDR3 nucleotides read TGTGCCAGCAGCTTAGATCGGGGATTCGGGTATGGCTACACCTTC.

The rearrangement links TRBV5-6 to TRBJ2-7, with 7 bases that match TRBD1. The CDR3 totals 13 residues. Germline CDR1 reads SGHDT; CDR2 reads YYEEEE. V trimming: 6 bases; J trimming: 2 bases; junction bases outside the gene matches: 5. Here the CDR3 DNA reads TGTGCCAGCAAGCCCGGGACAGCCTACGAGCAGTACTTC. Encoded protein: CASKPGTAYEQYF.

The genes are TRBV7-9 and TRBJ1-4, with 9 bases aligning to TRBD1. Germline loops: CDR1 SEHNR, CDR2 FQNEAQ (reference sequence). The CDR3 covers 18 residues. J lost 8 bases, V lost 5 bases, and 18 bases had no gene match. The CDR3 coding sequence is TGTGCCAGCAGCCCCCGCCGGGACAGGGAGTCGTCGGGAGAAAAACTGTTTTTT. As protein: CASSPRRDRESSGEKLFF.

CDR3 coding DNA: TGTGCCAGCAGTGATCAACAGAAGAGCAATCAGCCCCAGCATTTT. Its protein is CASSDQQKSNQPQHF. This chain connects TRBV2 to TRBJ1-5; D not certain. V shed 3 bases and J shed 1 base, with 10 bases lying between them. Germline V gene data show CDR1 as SNHLY and CDR2 as FYNNEI. The CDR3 covers 15 residues.

V is TRBV9 and J is TRBJ1-2; D is unresolved. This CDR3 spans 12 amino acids. The germline gives CDR1 SGDLS, CDR2 YYNGEE. The V end was cut by 4 bases, the J end by 7 bases, with 11 bases between. CDR3 coding DNA: TGTGCCAGCAGCCCGAACGGCGGTGGCTACACCTTC. Translation gives CASSPNGGGYTF. Filled out from reference TRBV9 and TRBJ1-2, the complete variable domain reads DSGVTQTPKHLITATGQRVTLRCSPRSGDLSVYWYQQSLDQGLQFLIQYYNGEERAKGNILERFSAQQFPDLHSELNLSSLELGDSALYFCASSPNGGGYTFGSGTRLTVV.

The chain combines TRBV4-1 with TRBJ2-1, with 12 bases matching TRBD2. This CDR3 spans 17 amino acids. Germline CDR1 MGHRA, CDR2 YSYEKL. V gave up 3 bases and J gave up 7 bases; unmatched junction bases: 10. This CDR3 is CASSQTSGGALQNEQFF. CDR3 DNA: TGCGCCAGCAGCCAGACTAGCGGGGGAGCCCTACAGAATGAGCAGTTCTTC.

The chain recombines TRBV6-6 with TRBJ1-1; D unresolved. The CDR3 contains 16 residues. The germline V gene has CDR1 MNHNY and CDR2 SVGAGI (reference sequence). Trimming took 7 bases from V and 3 from J, leaving 21 bases between them. In DNA, the CDR3 is TGTGCCAGCACCCCCAGGAGGGAGAATGGGGACACTGAAGCTTTCTTT. Amino acid sequence: CASTPRRENGDTEAFF.

The chain's CDR3 is CASSLGISYNSPLHF. The CDR3 DNA sequence: TGTGCCAGCAGCTTAGGTATCTCCTATAATTCACCCCTCCACTTT. This chain joins TRBV7-8 and TRBJ1-6, with unresolved D. Looked up from germline, CDR1 is SGHVS and CDR2 is FQNEAQ. The V end lost 1 base, the J end lost 0 bases, and 4 bases lay between the germline ends. This CDR3 contains 15 residues.

To note about this clone: Other DNA sequences of this sample code for an identical CDR3. This rearrangement joins TRBV30 to TRBJ1-5; the D gene is possibly TRBD1 (6 bases). The CDR3 sequence is 13 residues long. Trimming cost V 1 base and J 2 bases, with 6 bases left between them. CDR1 is GTSNPN, CDR2 SVGIG, per germline (reference sequence). DNA of the CDR3: TGTGCCTGGAGTGGACAGGGCAATCAGCCCCAGCATTTT. It specifies CAWSGQGNQPQHF.

V usage is TRBV7-2 and J usage is TRBJ1-4; TRBD1 matches at 7 bases. The junction had 5 bases not matched to a gene; V was cut back by 10 bases and J by 0 bases. The CDR3 runs 14 residues. Germline CDR1 is SGHTA and CDR2 is FQGNSA. CDR3 coding DNA: TGTGCCACGGGACAGCCGGCAACTAATGAAAAACTGTTTTTT. It specifies CATGQPATNEKLFF.

The J gene is TRBJ2-3, the V gene TRBV30; no clear D. This CDR3 comprises 12 residues. With 4 bases removed from V and 2 bases from J, the gap between germline ends came to 7 bases. From germline, CDR1 is GTSNPN and CDR2 SVGIG (reference sequence). CDR3 sequence: CAWTKSTDTQYF. The CDR3 DNA is TGTGCCTGGACCAAATCCACAGATACGCAGTATTTT.

The rearrangement joins TRBV28 to TRBJ1-1; D is unresolved. The germline V and J ends were trimmed by 6 bases and 0 bases, with 8 bases remaining between them. Germline-derived CDR1 and CDR2 are MDHEN and SYDVKM. This CDR3 region has 13 residues. As DNA, the CDR3 is TGTGCCAGCAGCCCATACATGAACACTGAAGCTTTCTTT. As protein: CASSPYMNTEAFF.

The chain links TRBV5-4 to TRBJ2-5, with D possibly matching TRBD1 (6 bases). Germline V gives CDR1 SGHNT, CDR2 YYREEE (reference sequence). V was pared by 4 bases and J by 5 bases, with 15 bases between. CDR3 length: 14 amino acids. CDR3 sequence: CASSPARGSETQYF. CDR3 DNA: TGTGCCAGCAGCCCGGCCAGGGGATCGGAGACCCAGTACTTC.

This clone has only one observation. The V gene is TRBV30, the J gene TRBJ1-5; 9 bases match TRBD1. With 2 bases clipped from V and 6 bases from J, the junction kept 5 bases outside the gene matches. In germline, CDR1 is GTSNPN, CDR2 SVGIG (reference sequence). This CDR3 has 14 amino acids. CDR3 loop: CAWSSQGASQPQHF. CDR3 coding DNA: TGTGCCTGGAGTTCACAGGGGGCGAGTCAGCCCCAGCATTTT.

The gene calls are TRBV29-1 and TRBJ1-1, with 7 nucleotides matching TRBD1. The germline CDR1 and CDR2 sequences are SQVTM and ANQGSEA. The CDR3 has 13 amino acids. Trimming took 5 bases from V and 1 from J; bases not matched to a gene: 4. The CDR3 DNA reads as TGCAGCGTTAGACAGGGTCAGAACACTGAAGCTTTCTTT. It specifies CSVRQGQNTEAFF.

The rearrangement uses TRBV6-1 and TRBJ1-1, with 9 bases identical to TRBD1. Germline trimming cut 3 bases from V and 3 bases from J; bases unmatched to any gene: 8. The CDR3 is 16 residues long. Germline CDR1 and CDR2: MNHNS and SASEGT. The CDR3 reads CASSEGGTGSYTEAFF. CDR3 nucleotides: TGTGCCAGCAGTGAGGGCGGGACAGGGTCTTACACTGAAGCTTTCTTT.

This chain connects TRBV29-1 to TRBJ2-1, with TRBD2 matching over 13 bases. The CDR3 is 15 residues long. Germline-derived CDR1 and CDR2 are SQVTM and ANQGSEA. Trimming removed 5 bases from V and 7 bases from J; junction bases left unmatched: 8. The CDR3 loop reads CSVSTLAGGRNEQFF. CDR3 bases: TGCAGCGTTTCGACACTAGCGGGAGGGCGTAATGAGCAGTTCTTC.

The chain links TRBV7-7 to TRBJ2-5; 8 nucleotides match TRBD1. The CDR3 length is 14 residues. V was pared by 5 bases and J by 2 bases, with 4 bases of the junction left unmatched. Germline V gene lookup returns CDR1 SSHAT and CDR2 FNYEAQ (reference sequence). The CDR3 bases are TGTGCCAGCAGCCAGAACAGGGGGCAAGAGACCCAGTACTTC. Amino acids: CASSQNRGQETQYF.

The CDR3 loop reads CASSPNGFDSYNSPLHF. In DNA form, the CDR3 reads TGTGCCAGCTCACCAAACGGTTTTGACTCCTATAATTCACCCCTCCACTTT. V and J are TRBV18 and TRBJ1-6; D gene uncertain. The germline V gene has CDR1 KGHSH and CDR2 LQKENI. Deletions cut 2 bases from V and 0 bases from J, with 11 bases between. There are 17 residues in the CDR3.

J is TRBJ1-1 and V is TRBV18, with no clear D. V lost 3 bases and J lost 5, with 13 bases in between. The CDR3 contains 14 residues. Germline V gene data show CDR1 as KGHSH and CDR2 as LQKENI. CDR3 residues: CASSPGSEGTEAFF. The CDR3 coding sequence is TGTGCCAGCTCACCCGGGTCTGAAGGAACTGAAGCTTTCTTT.

The rearrangement links TRBV4-1 to TRBJ1-5; D remains unclear. The V and J ends lost 2 bases and 0 bases respectively, with 5 bases between them. CDR1 and CDR2 from the germline V gene are MGHRA and YSYEKL. This CDR3 has 14 amino acids. The CDR3 spells CASSQTNSNQPQHF. As DNA, the CDR3 is TGCGCCAGCAGCCAAACTAATAGCAATCAGCCCCAGCATTTT.

This clone has only a few counts. The chain couples TRBV25-1 to TRBJ2-1; D gene ambiguous. Trimming pared 3 bases from V and 6 bases from J, leaving 6 bases between. Per the germline V gene, CDR1 is MGHDK and CDR2 is SYGVNS. CDR3 length: 12 residues. CDR3 sequence (DNA): TGTGCCAGCAGTGAGGTACTCAATGAGCAGTTCTTC. Protein: CASSEVLNEQFF.

The chain recombines TRBV6-5 with TRBJ2-5; the D gene is possibly TRBD2 (5 bases). The CDR3 loop spans 13 amino acids. V lost 0 bases and J lost 7, with 9 bases in between. Germline lookup yields CDR1 MNHEY and CDR2 SVGAGI. The CDR3 DNA sequence: TGTGCCAGCAGTTACTCGCTAGCCGGGACCCAGTACTTC. This gives the protein CASSYSLAGTQYF.

In this sample, this clone turned up a few times. This chain connects TRBV21-1 to TRBJ2-7; the D call TRBD1 from the table was never checked on the DNA. TRBV21-1 is deemed a pseudogene. The CDR3 runs 19 residues. Here the CDR3 reads CASSKIEDRRSQNSYEQYF. CDR3 DNA sequence: TGTGCCAGCAGCAAAATAGAGGACAGAAGGAGCCAGAACTCCTACGAGCAGTACTTC.

The V gene is TRBV9, the J gene TRBJ1-2, with D tentatively TRBD1 (5 bases). CDR1 SGDLS and CDR2 YYNGEE come from the germline V gene. This CDR3 spans 15 amino acids. The V and J ends lost 0 bases and 6 bases respectively, with 15 bases between them. CDR3 residues: CASSVGPGGLNGYTF. The CDR3 nucleotides are TGTGCCAGCAGCGTAGGACCGGGGGGGTTGAATGGCTACACCTTC.